What follows are 17 T cell receptor beta chains derived from one specimen sequenced in a study of blood T cell repertoires in COVID-19. TCRdb's copy holds only in-frame clones and misses some; the assay was immunoSEQ multiplex PCR. The sample shows over 400,000 clones, less than 90% of them seen only once. The sample was peripheral blood. Receptors were obtained from a woman in her 50s with COVID-19, enrolled during active disease.

Remarks on this clone: At one boundary the junction diverges from the germline segment, which might be a read error. The chain uses TRBV12-3 or TRBV12-4 and TRBJ2-7; 7 bases are shared with TRBD1. This CDR3 comprises 12 residues. The CDR3 DNA reads TGTGCCAGCAGTTCCTACCCGGGACAGATGCACTTC. Translated: CASSSYPGQMHF.

V usage is TRBV24-1 and J usage is TRBJ2-2, with TRBD1 matching over 7 bases. This CDR3 has 17 amino acids. J lost 1 base, V lost 3 bases, and 7 bases had no gene match. The germline V gene has CDR1 KGHDR and CDR2 SFDVKD. CDR3 DNA: TGTGCCACCAGTGATGAAACCGGGACAGAGAACACCGGGGAGCTGTTTTTT. This translates into CATSDETGTENTGELFF.

The genes are TRBV5-4 and TRBJ2-2; D gene ambiguous. V lost 0 bases, J lost 3 bases, and 6 bases lay in between. CDR1 SGHNT and CDR2 YYREEE come from the germline V gene (reference sequence). This CDR3 region has 14 residues. This CDR3 is CASSLAQYTGELFF. The CDR3 DNA reads TGTGCCAGCAGCTTGGCGCAGTACACCGGGGAGCTGTTTTTT.

This clone has a single count. This chain links TRBV7-8 with TRBJ2-3; D possibly corresponds to TRBD1 (5 bases). Trimming pared 4 bases from V and 4 bases from J, leaving 9 bases between. The CDR3 covers 13 residues. The germline V gene encodes CDR1 SGHVS and CDR2 FQNEAQ. The DNA for the CDR3 is TGTGCCAGCAGCTCGTTCAGGGCAGATACGCAGTATTTT. It yields the protein CASSSFRADTQYF. The whole variable domain, filled in from reference TRBV7-8 and TRBJ2-3, reads GAGVSQSPRYKVAKRGQDVALRCDPISGHVSLFWYQQALGQGPEFLTYFQNEAQLDKSGLPSDRFFAERPEGSVSTLKIQRTQQEDSAVYLCASSSFRADTQYFGPGTRLTVL.

In its sample, this clone was seen once. The chain uses TRBV9 and TRBJ1-2; D is uncertain. Deletions cut 4 bases from V and 7 bases from J, with 20 bases between. Germline V lookup: CDR1 SGDLS, CDR2 YYNGEE. This CDR3 has 15 residues. CDR3 residues: CASSPGARVSFGYTF. The CDR3 DNA reads as TGTGCCAGCAGCCCCGGCGCGCGGGTTTCTTTTGGCTACACCTTC.

The chain has TRBV7-9 and TRBJ1-2; D call uncertain. The CDR3 sequence is 14 residues long. CDR1 is SEHNR, CDR2 FQNEAQ, per germline (reference sequence). V was shortened by 7 bases and J by 6 bases, with 18 bases between the two germline ends. CDR3 DNA: TGTGCCAGCATCGCGGGTGGAAGGGAGGATGGCTACACCTTC. Amino acids: CASIAGGREDGYTF.

The chain uses TRBV28 and TRBJ1-4; TRBD1 aligns across 8 bases. V lost 3 bases, J lost 6 bases, and 3 bases stayed unmatched. CDR3 length: 14 residues. The germline V gene encodes CDR1 MDHEN and CDR2 SYDVKM. The CDR3 spells CASSFGTGYEKLFF. As DNA, the CDR3 is TGTGCCAGCAGTTTCGGGACAGGCTATGAAAAACTGTTTTTT.

This rearrangement joins TRBV5-1 to TRBJ2-7, with 7 nucleotides matching TRBD1. Germline values: CDR1 SGHRS, CDR2 YFSETQ. Losses at the gene ends were 1 base for V and 4 bases for J; bases not matched to a gene: 11. The CDR3 is 16 residues long. The CDR3 DNA sequence: TGCGCCAGCAGCTTGAAGGCCACAGGGGCCCTTTACGAGCAGTACTTC. It specifies CASSLKATGALYEQYF.

This clone has a single count. The chain is built from TRBV19 and TRBJ2-3; tentative D call: TRBD2 (5 bases). This CDR3 region has 13 residues. CDR1 is LNHDA, CDR2 SQIVND, per germline (reference sequence). The ends were cut back, 7 bases at V and 4 bases at J, with 12 bases in the middle. The CDR3 coding sequence is TGTGCCAGTACGGGGAGTGGTGCAGATACGCAGTATTTT. It specifies CASTGSGADTQYF.

V gene TRBV20-1 combines with J gene TRBJ2-5; D uncertain. Trimming pared 3 bases from V and 11 bases from J, leaving 16 bases between. The CDR3 totals 12 residues. Germline lookup yields CDR1 DFQATT and CDR2 SNEGSKA (reference sequence). The CDR3: CSASFPSTTQYF. The CDR3 nucleotides are TGCAGTGCTAGTTTCCCTTCCACGACTCAGTACTTC.

This clone was counted a single time. Other DNA sequences in this specimen translate into the identical CDR3. The V gene is TRBV6-1, the J gene TRBJ2-3; D not resolved. Germline CDR1 and CDR2: MNHNS and SASEGT. The CDR3 spans 14 residues. The germline V and J ends were trimmed by 1 base and 0 bases, with 5 bases remaining between them. Written as DNA, the CDR3 is TGTGCCAGCAGTGAAGTCGGTAGCACAGATACGCAGTATTTT. As protein: CASSEVGSTDTQYF.

This chain joins TRBV6-5 and TRBJ2-2; no clear D. Germline values: CDR1 MNHEY, CDR2 SVGAGI. This CDR3 region has 12 residues. The germline V and J ends were trimmed by 8 bases and 1 base, with 5 bases remaining between them. CDR3 sequence reads: CASFGNTGELFF. In DNA form, the CDR3 reads TGTGCCAGCTTCGGGAACACCGGGGAGCTGTTTTTT.

Points on this clone: This specimen includes other DNA sequences encoding the same CDR3. The chain recombines TRBV5-1 with TRBJ2-7, with TRBD1 matching 9 bases. This CDR3 comprises 13 residues. V was clipped by 2 bases and J by 5 bases; unmatched bases: 2. The V gene's germline CDR1 is SGHRS and CDR2 YFSETQ. This chain's CDR3 is CASSLGQGNEQYF. The CDR3 nucleotides are TGCGCCAGCAGCTTAGGACAGGGGAACGAGCAGTACTTC.

The V call is TRBV18, the J call TRBJ2-3; TRBD2 aligns across 8 bases. Looked up from germline, CDR1 is KGHSH and CDR2 is LQKENI. CDR3 size: 17 residues. V lost 1 base, J lost 2 bases, and 8 bases stayed unmatched. The CDR3 loop reads CASSPLSRGVLTDTQYF. DNA for the CDR3: TGTGCCAGCTCACCACTTTCGCGGGGGGTACTCACAGATACGCAGTATTTT.

The gene calls are TRBV3-1 (or the pseudogene TRBV3-2) and TRBJ1-1, with 7 positions matching TRBD1. CDR1 is LGHDT and CDR2 is YNNKEL in the germline V gene (reference sequence). The CDR3 is 15 amino acids. V gave up 5 bases and J gave up 4 bases; unmatched junction bases: 10. Here the CDR3 DNA reads TGTGCCAGCAGCGCAATCAACAGGGGCGGCACTGAAGCTTTCTTT. It yields the protein CASSAINRGGTEAFF.

This clone came up once. The chain combines TRBV7-2 with TRBJ2-3; D is possibly TRBD1 (5 bases). The CDR3 totals 14 residues. The V end was cut by 2 bases, the J end by 6 bases, with 12 bases between. Germline CDR1 is SGHTA and CDR2 is FQGNSA. CDR3 nucleotide sequence: TGTGCCAGCAGCTTATCTCAGGGTATGGATACGCAGTATTTT. Amino acids: CASSLSQGMDTQYF. The entire variable domain, with the rest obtained from reference TRBV7-2 and TRBJ2-3, is as follows: GAGVSQSPSNKVTEKGKDVELRCDPISGHTALYWYRQSLGQGLEFLIYFQGNSAPDKSGLPSDRFSAERTGGSVSTLTIQRTQQEDSAVYLCASSLSQGMDTQYFGPGTRLTVL.

The J gene is TRBJ2-1, the V gene TRBV4-1; 12 bases match TRBD1. Looked up from germline, CDR1 is MGHRA and CDR2 is YSYEKL. The CDR3 runs to 15 residues. V trimming: 3 bases; J trimming: 10 bases; junction bases outside the gene matches: 7. CDR3 sequence reads: CASSQGQGAGREQFF. Here the CDR3 DNA reads TGCGCCAGCAGCCAGGGACAGGGGGCCGGTCGGGAGCAGTTCTTC.